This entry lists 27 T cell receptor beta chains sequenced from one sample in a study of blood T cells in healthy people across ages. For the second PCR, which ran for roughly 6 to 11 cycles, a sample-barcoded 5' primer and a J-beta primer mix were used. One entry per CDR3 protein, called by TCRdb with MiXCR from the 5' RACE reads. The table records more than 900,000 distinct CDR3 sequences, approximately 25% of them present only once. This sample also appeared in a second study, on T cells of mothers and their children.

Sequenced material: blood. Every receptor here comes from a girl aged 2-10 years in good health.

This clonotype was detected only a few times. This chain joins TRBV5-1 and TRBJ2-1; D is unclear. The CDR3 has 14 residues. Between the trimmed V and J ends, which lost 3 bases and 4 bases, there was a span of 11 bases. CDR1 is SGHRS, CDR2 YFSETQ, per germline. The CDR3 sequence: CASSYLDLYNEQFF. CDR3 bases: TGCGCCAGCAGCTATTTGGACCTTTACAATGAGCAGTTCTTC.

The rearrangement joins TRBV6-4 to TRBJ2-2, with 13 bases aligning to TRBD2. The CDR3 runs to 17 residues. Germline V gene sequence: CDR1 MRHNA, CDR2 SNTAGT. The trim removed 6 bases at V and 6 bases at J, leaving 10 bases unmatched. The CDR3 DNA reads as TGTGCCAGCAGCCCACTAGCGGGAGGGGCGAATTCCGGGGAGCTGTTTTTT. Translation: CASSPLAGGANSGELFF.

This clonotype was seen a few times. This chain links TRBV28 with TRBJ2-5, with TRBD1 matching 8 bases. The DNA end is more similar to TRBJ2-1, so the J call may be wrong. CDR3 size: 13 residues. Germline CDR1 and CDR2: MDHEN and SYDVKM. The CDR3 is CASRRGQVNEQFF. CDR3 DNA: TGTGCCAGCAGGCGGGGACAGGTGAATGAGCAGTTCTTC.

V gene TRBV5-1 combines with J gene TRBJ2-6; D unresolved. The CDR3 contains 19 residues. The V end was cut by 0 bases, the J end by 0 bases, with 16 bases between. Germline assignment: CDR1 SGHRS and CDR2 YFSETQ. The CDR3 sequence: CASSLGSALGYSGANVLTF. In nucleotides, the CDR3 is TGCGCCAGCAGCTTGGGTTCGGCCCTAGGGTACTCTGGGGCCAACGTCCTGACTTTC. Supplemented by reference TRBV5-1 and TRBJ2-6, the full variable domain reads KAGVTQTPRYLIKTRGQQVTLSCSPISGHRSVSWYQQTPGQGLQFLFEYFSETQRNKGNFPGRFSGRQFSNSRSEMNVSTLELGDSALYLCASSLGSALGYSGANVLTFGAGSRLTVL.

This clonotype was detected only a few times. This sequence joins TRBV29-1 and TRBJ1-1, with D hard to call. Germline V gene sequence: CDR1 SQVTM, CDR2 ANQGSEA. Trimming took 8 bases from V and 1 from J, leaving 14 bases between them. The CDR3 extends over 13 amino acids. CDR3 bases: TGCAGCTCATCGGGAGGCCCGAACACTGAAGCTTTCTTT. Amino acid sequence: CSSSGGPNTEAFF.

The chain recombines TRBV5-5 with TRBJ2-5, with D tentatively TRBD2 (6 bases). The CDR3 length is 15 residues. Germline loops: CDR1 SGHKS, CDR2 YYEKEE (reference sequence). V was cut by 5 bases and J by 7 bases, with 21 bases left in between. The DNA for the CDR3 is TGTGCCAGCAGGCTAGGAGGGGCAGATCGGGGGACCCAGTACTTC. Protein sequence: CASRLGGADRGTQYF.

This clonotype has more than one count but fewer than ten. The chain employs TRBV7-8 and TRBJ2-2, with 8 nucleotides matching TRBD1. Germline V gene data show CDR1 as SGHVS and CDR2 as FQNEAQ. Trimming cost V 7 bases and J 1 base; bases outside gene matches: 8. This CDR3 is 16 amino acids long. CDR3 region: CASKDDRGQNTGELFF. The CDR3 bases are TGTGCCAGCAAAGATGACAGGGGTCAGAACACCGGGGAGCTGTTTTTT.

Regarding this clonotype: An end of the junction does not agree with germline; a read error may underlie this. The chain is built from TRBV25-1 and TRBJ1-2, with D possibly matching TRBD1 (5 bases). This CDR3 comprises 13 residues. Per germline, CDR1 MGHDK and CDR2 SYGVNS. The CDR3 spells CSSRVSGDYGYTF. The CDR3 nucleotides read TGTTCCAGCAGGGTTTCAGGCGACTATGGCTACACCTTC.

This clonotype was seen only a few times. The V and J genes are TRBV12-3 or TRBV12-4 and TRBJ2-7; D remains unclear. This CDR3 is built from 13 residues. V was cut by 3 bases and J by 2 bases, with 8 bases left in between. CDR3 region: CASSFTATYEQYF. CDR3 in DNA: TGTGCCAGCAGTTTCACCGCCACCTACGAGCAGTACTTC.

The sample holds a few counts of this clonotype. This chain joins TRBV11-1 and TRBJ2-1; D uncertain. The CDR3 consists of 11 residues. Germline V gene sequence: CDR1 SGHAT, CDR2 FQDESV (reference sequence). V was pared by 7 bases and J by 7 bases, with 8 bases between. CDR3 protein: CASTLNNEQFF. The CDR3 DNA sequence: TGTGCCAGCACCCTGAATAATGAGCAGTTCTTC.

This chain's CDR3 is CASSQADATNEKLFF. The CDR3, as DNA: TGTGCCAGCAGCCAAGCAGATGCAACTAATGAAAAACTGTTTTTT. The V and J genes are TRBV4-2 and TRBJ1-4; no reliable D call. This CDR3 comprises 15 residues. Germline V gives CDR1 LGHNA, CDR2 YNFKEQ. The V gene lost 1 base and the J gene lost 0 bases, with 6 bases spanning the gap.

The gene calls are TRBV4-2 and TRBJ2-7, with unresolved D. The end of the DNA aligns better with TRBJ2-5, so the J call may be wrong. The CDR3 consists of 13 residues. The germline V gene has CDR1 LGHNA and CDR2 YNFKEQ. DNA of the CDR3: TGTGCCAGCAGCCAAGATGCCAGAGAGACCCAGTACTTC. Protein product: CASSQDARETQYF.

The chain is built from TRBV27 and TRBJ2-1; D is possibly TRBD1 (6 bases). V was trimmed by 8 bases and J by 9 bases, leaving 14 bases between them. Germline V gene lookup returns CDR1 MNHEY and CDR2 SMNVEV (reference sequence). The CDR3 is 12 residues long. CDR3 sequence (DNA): TGTGCCAGCTCGACAGGCTCGGGTGAGCAGTTCTTC. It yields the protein CASSTGSGEQFF.

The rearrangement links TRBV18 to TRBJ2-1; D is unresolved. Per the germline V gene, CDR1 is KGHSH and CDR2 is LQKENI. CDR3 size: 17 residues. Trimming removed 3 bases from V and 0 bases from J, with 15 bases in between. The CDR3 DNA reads TGTGCCAGCTCACCTATAAGTCCGGGCGGCTCCTACAATGAGCAGTTCTTC. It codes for CASSPISPGGSYNEQFF.

This CDR3 reads CSVDAGFLYEQYF. The CDR3 DNA reads TGCAGCGTCGACGCGGGATTTCTCTACGAGCAGTACTTC. The chain uses TRBV29-1 and TRBJ2-5; a weak D match, TRBD2 (6 bases). Gene TRBJ2-7 matches the end of the DNA better, so the J call may be wrong. Germline lookup yields CDR1 SQVTM and CDR2 ANQGSEA. This CDR3 contains 13 residues.

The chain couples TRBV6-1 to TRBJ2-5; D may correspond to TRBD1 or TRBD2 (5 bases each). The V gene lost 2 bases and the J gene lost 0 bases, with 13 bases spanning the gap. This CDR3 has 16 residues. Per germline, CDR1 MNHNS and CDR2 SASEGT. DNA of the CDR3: TGTGCCAGCAGTGAATTAGTCGGGACCCACCAAGAGACCCAGTACTTC. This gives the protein CASSELVGTHQETQYF.

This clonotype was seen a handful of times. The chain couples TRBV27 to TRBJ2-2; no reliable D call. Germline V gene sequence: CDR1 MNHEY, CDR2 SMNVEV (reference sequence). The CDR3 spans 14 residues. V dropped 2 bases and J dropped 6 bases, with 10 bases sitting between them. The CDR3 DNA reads TGTGCCAGCAGTTTAAACAGCATGCCCGGGGAGCTGTTTTTT. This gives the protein CASSLNSMPGELFF.

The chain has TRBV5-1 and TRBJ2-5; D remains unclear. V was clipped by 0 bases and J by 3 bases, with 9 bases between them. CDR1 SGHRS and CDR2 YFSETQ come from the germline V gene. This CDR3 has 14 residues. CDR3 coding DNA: TGCGCCAGCAGCTTGGGGGGTCTGAAAGAGACCCAGTACTTC. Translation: CASSLGGLKETQYF.

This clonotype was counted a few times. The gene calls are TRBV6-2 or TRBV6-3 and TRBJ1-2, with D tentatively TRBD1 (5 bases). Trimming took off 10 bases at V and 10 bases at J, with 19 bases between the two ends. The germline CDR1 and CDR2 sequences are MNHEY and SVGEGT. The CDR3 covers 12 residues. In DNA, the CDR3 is TGTGCCATCTCCGCGGACACCATCTTCTACACCTTC. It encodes CAISADTIFYTF.

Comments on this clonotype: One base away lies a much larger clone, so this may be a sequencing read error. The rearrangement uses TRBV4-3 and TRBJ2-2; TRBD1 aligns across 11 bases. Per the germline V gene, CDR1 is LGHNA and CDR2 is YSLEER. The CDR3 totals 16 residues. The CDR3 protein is CAGSQDGTGGTGELFF. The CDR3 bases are TGCGCCGGCAGCCAAGATGGGACAGGGGGCACCGGGGAGCTGTTTTTT.

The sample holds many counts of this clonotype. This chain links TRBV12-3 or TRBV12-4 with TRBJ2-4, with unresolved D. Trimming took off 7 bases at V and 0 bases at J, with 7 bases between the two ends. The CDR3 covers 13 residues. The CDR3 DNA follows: TGTGCCAGCAACGGCGGAGCCAAAAACATTCAGTACTTC. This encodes CASNGGAKNIQYF.

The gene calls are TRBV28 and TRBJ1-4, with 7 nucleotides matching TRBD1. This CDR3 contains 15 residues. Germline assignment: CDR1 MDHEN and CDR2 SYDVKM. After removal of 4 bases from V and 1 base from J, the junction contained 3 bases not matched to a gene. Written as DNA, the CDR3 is TGTGCCAGCAGTTACCGACAGGGAACTAATGAAAAACTGTTTTTT. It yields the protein CASSYRQGTNEKLFF. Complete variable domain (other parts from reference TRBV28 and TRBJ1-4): DVKVTQSSRYLVKRTGEKVFLECVQDMDHENMFWYRQDPGLGLRLIYFSYDVKMKEKGDIPEGYSVSREKKERFSLILESASTNQTSMYLCASSYRQGTNEKLFFGSGTQLSVL.

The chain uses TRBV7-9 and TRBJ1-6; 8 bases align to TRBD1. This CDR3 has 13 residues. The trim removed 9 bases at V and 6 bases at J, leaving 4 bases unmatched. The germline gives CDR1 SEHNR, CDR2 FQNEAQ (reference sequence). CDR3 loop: CASWTGSNSPLHF. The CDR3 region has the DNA TGTGCCAGTTGGACAGGGTCTAATTCACCCCTCCACTTT.

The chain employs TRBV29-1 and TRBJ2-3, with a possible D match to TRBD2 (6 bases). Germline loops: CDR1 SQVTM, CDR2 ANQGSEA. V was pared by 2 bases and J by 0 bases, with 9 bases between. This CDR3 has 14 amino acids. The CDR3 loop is CSVELRESTDTQYF. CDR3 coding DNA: TGCAGCGTTGAACTCCGGGAGAGCACAGATACGCAGTATTTT.

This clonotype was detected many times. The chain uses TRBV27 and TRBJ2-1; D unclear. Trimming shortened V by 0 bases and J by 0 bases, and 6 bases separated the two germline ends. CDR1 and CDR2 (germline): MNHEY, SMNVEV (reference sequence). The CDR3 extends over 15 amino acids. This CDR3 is CASSLSASSYNEQFF. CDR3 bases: TGTGCCAGCAGTTTATCCGCGAGCTCCTACAATGAGCAGTTCTTC.

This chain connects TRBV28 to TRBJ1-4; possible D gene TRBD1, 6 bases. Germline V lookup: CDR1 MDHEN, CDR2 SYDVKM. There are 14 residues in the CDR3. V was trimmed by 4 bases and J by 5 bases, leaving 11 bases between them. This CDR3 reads CASSYQDRNEKLFF. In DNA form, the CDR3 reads TGTGCCAGCAGTTATCAGGACAGAAATGAAAAACTGTTTTTT.

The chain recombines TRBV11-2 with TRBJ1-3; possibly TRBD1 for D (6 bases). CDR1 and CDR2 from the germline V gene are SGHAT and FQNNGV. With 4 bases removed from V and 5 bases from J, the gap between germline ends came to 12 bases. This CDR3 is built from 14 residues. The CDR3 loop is CASSSLQGRNTIYF. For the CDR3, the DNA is TGTGCCAGCAGCTCCCTCCAGGGGAGAAACACCATATATTTT.